This TCR beta chain was recorded in a study of cytomegalovirus exposure and HLA in healthy donors. The wider study: Early released data had 80 million or so unique TCRs, all coming from HLA-typed donors. Findings and caveats of the study: Earlier analysis found most TCR beta V segments productive about 87% or about 30% of the time.

The CDR3 length is 13 residues. Germline V CDR1 and CDR2: MNHEY, SVGAGI. V lost 8 bases to trimming and J lost 2 bases; unmatched junction nucleotides: 5. Healthy bone marrow donors formed the donor group. For this clone: Its specificity is unknown.

PCR was performed using 60 Vbeta and 13 Jbeta primers. The assay was immunoSEQ multiplex PCR, and TCRdb's table has in-frame clones only and misses some. The sample records about 120,000 clones, 75% to 85% being singletons. The receptor was derived from a man aged 30 to 39 in good health and CMV-seropositive. Sequencing was done on a sample of PBMCs. This chain links TRBV6-5 with TRBJ2-7; the match to TRBD1 covers 8 bases. This CDR3 reads CASATGVPYEQYF. The CDR3 region has the DNA TGTGCCAGCGCGACAGGGGTCCCCTACGAGCAGTACTTC.